A selection of T cell receptor beta chains follows, all from one sample in a study of T cells in tuberculosis. Assay used: immunoSEQ multiplex PCR; TCRdb lists only in-frame clones, some missing. The repertoire consists of around 39,000 clones, with 93% occurring once and the leading ten covering approximately 7.5%. Sequenced sample: PBMCs. The receptor set was obtained from a donor under 30 with latent tuberculosis or without tuberculosis infection. The CDR3 runs from the conserved cysteine through the conserved F or W. D genes are given only for firm matches. Size is stated for part of the rows, as once, few or many counts, or as a class when the clone is expanded.

cdr3_nt	cdr3_aa	d_call	cdr3_length	v_call	j_call	clone_size
TGCGCCAGCAGCCGACAGGGTAAATTGAACACTGAAGCTTTCTTT	CASSRQGKLNTEAFF	TRBD1	15	TRBV4-1	TRBJ1-1	-
TGTGCCAGCAGCTTAGTAGGGGAAGGCACTGAAGCTTTCTTT	CASSLVGEGTEAFF	-	14	TRBV7-6	TRBJ1-1	-
TGTGCCAGCAGCCCCGGGTTCTTCGAGCAGTACTTC	CASSPGFFEQYF	-	12	TRBV6-6	TRBJ2-7	-
TGTGCCAGCAGCCCCCCGGGAGGCATCCTCGGCTTTAAGCAGTACTTC	CASSPPGGILGFKQYF	TRBD2	16	TRBV9	TRBJ2-7	-
TGTGCCAGCAGCCCTGGGACAGTCAGCTATGGCTACACCTTC	CASSPGTVSYGYTF	TRBD1	14	TRBV5-6	TRBJ1-2	-
TGTGCCAGCAGCCAAGACAGGGGATATGGCTACACCTTC	CASSQDRGYGYTF	TRBD1	13	TRBV5-6	TRBJ1-2	-
TGCGCCAGCAGCTTGGGTCTAGGCGGGACTAGACTTACAGATGAGCAGTTCTTC	CASSLGLGGTRLTDEQFF	TRBD2	18	TRBV5-1	TRBJ2-1	-
TGTGCCAGCAGTGAGGGGGGAACTGAAGCTTTCTTT	CASSEGGTEAFF	-	12	TRBV2	TRBJ1-1	-
TGCAGCGTAACCCAGCCCAAACGGACTTACAATGAGCAGTTCTTC	CSVTQPKRTYNEQFF	-	15	TRBV29-1	TRBJ2-1	-
TGCAGTGCTAGAGTCTCTTCCGAGCAGTACTTC	CSARVSSEQYF	-	11	TRBV20-1	TRBJ2-7	-
TGCGCCAGCAGCGCGGGACTAGCGGGGGGTCTAGCCTACGAGCAGTACTTC	CASSAGLAGGLAYEQYF	TRBD2	17	TRBV5-1	TRBJ2-7	-
TGTGCCAGTAGTTACCAACAGGGGGCCGCCGGGGAGCTGTTTTTT	CASSYQQGAAGELFF	TRBD1	15	TRBV19	TRBJ2-2	-
TGTGCCAGCAGTGATCGGAGGACAGGGAATCAAGAGACCCAGTACTTC	CASSDRRTGNQETQYF	TRBD1	16	TRBV25-1	TRBJ2-5	-
TGCGCCAGCAGCTCATCCCGGACTGGCAACACAGATACGCAGTATTTT	CASSSSRTGNTDTQYF	-	16	TRBV5-1	TRBJ2-3	-
TGTGCCAGCAAACCGGGACAGGAATATGGCTACACCTTC	CASKPGQEYGYTF	TRBD1	13	TRBV6-5	TRBJ1-2	-
TGTGCCAGCAGGGAAGACAGCCCTAGCACAGATACGCAGTATTTT	CASREDSPSTDTQYF	-	15	TRBV2	TRBJ2-3	-
TGCAGCGTTGAAAGGCTCGGGTCCCTCCACTTT	CSVERLGSLHF	-	11	TRBV29-1	TRBJ1-6	-
TGTGCCAGCAGCGGTTGGACAGGGCACACTGAAGCTTTCTTT	CASSGWTGHTEAFF	TRBD1	14	TRBV9	TRBJ1-1	-
TGTGCCAGCAGTGGGAGGCCGGGACAGCCACAAGAGACCCAGTACTTC	CASSGRPGQPQETQYF	TRBD1	16	TRBV6-1	TRBJ2-5	-
TGTGCCAGCAGCCTCCCCGGTTATGGCTACACCTTC	CASSLPGYGYTF	-	12	TRBV6-1	TRBJ1-2	-
TGTGCCAGCAGCCGAGCGGGGGGGCCGCACGAGCAGTACTTC	CASSRAGGPHEQYF	TRBD2	14	TRBV6-5	TRBJ2-7	-
TGCGCCAGCAGTCTGACCCCGGGACAGACAAATTCACCCCTCCACTTT	CASSLTPGQTNSPLHF	TRBD1	16	TRBV5-1	TRBJ1-6	few
TGTGCCAGCAGCTACGAAAGGGGCTTGAACACTGAAGCTTTCTTT	CASSYERGLNTEAFF	-	15	TRBV11-2	TRBJ1-1	-
TGTGCCAGCAGCTTGTTTCTCCGGACAGGGAACTATGGCTACACCTTC	CASSLFLRTGNYGYTF	TRBD1	16	TRBV5-4	TRBJ1-2	-
TGTGCCAGCAATACCGGGACAGGGGGCACCGGGGAGCTGTTTTTT	CASNTGTGGTGELFF	TRBD1	15	TRBV27	TRBJ2-2	-
TGTGCCAGCAGCCAAGGCGGCTACCCCACAGATACGCAGTATTTT	CASSQGGYPTDTQYF	-	15	TRBV4-2	TRBJ2-3	-
TGTGCCAGCTCACCAAGTTCGGGACACAATAACTATGGCTACACCTTC	CASSPSSGHNNYGYTF	-	16	TRBV18	TRBJ1-2	-
TGTGCCAGCAGCTTAGGACCGGGACTCACAGATACGCAGTATTTT	CASSLGPGLTDTQYF	-	15	TRBV11-2	TRBJ2-3	-
TGTGCCAGCAGACCCGGGACTCGCTACGAGCAGTACTTC	CASRPGTRYEQYF	-	13	TRBV6-1	TRBJ2-7	-
TGTGCCAGCAGCCCCCCGGGACAGGGAAATGGAGATACGCAGTATTTT	CASSPPGQGNGDTQYF	TRBD1	16	TRBV25-1	TRBJ2-3	-
TGTGCCAGTAGTATCAGAGCGGGGGGGCCTTATACGCAGTATTTT	CASSIRAGGPYTQYF	TRBD2	15	TRBV19	TRBJ2-3	-
TGTGCCAGCAGCTTAGTTTCTAGCGGGGATATCTCCTACGAGCAGTACTTC	CASSLVSSGDISYEQYF	TRBD2	17	TRBV7-2	TRBJ2-7	-
TGTGCCAGTAGTCTGGACAGGGGAACTGAAGCTTTCTTT	CASSLDRGTEAFF	TRBD1	13	TRBV19	TRBJ1-1	-
TGTGCCAGTAGTGAGGTCTCCGGAAACACCATATATTTT	CASSEVSGNTIYF	-	13	TRBV19	TRBJ1-3	-
TGCGCCAGCGGGTTACAGGGGGCGGGTGGCTACACCTTC	CASGLQGAGGYTF	TRBD1	13	TRBV4-1	TRBJ1-2	once
TGTGCCAGCAGCGCACAGGGGTTAGGTCATGGCTACACCTTC	CASSAQGLGHGYTF	TRBD1	14	TRBV9	TRBJ1-2	-
TGTGCCAGTAGCCTAACCCCGACAGGGGGCTACGAGCAGTACTTC	CASSLTPTGGYEQYF	TRBD1	15	TRBV19	TRBJ2-7	-
TGCAGCGTTGAAGAGAGCGGGACGGGCTCCTACGAGCAGTACTTC	CSVEESGTGSYEQYF	TRBD2	15	TRBV29-1	TRBJ2-7	-
TGTGCCAGCAGCTTCCCCGGGACAGAATCGGGTGGCTACACCTTC	CASSFPGTESGGYTF	TRBD1	15	TRBV7-9	TRBJ1-2	-
TGCGCCAGCAGCTCCAGACTAGCGGGATCCACAGATACGCAGTATTTT	CASSSRLAGSTDTQYF	TRBD2	16	TRBV5-1	TRBJ2-3	-
TGTGCCAGCAGTCAAGAGACCGGGACAGGGGGCGAGCAGTACTTC	CASSQETGTGGEQYF	TRBD1	15	TRBV11-3	TRBJ2-7	-
TGTGCCAGCAGTGATATACAGGGCTTTGCTTCACCCCTCCACTTT	CASSDIQGFASPLHF	-	15	TRBV6-1	TRBJ1-6	-
TGCGCCAGCAGCCAAGTGTCGCCGTGGGACAGGAATAATTCACCCCTCCACTTT	CASSQVSPWDRNNSPLHF	TRBD1	18	TRBV4-3	TRBJ1-6	-
TGTGCCTGGAGTGCCGGGGGCTATGGCTACACCTTC	CAWSAGGYGYTF	-	12	TRBV30	TRBJ1-2	-
TGTGCCAGCAGCGAAGCGGGACCAAATACGCAGTATTTT	CASSEAGPNTQYF	TRBD2	13	TRBV7-3	TRBJ2-3	-
TGTGCCAGCAGCGTGACTAGCGGGGGGGCCACAGATACGCAGTATTTT	CASSVTSGGATDTQYF	TRBD2	16	TRBV9	TRBJ2-3	-
TGCGCCAGCAGCCAAGAGACTAGCGGTAACCGTGATACGCAGTATTTT	CASSQETSGNRDTQYF	TRBD2	16	TRBV4-1	TRBJ2-3	few
TGTGCCTGGAGCCCCGGACTAGCGGAGAGCACAGATACGCAGTATTTT	CAWSPGLAESTDTQYF	TRBD2	16	TRBV30	TRBJ2-3	-
TGTGCCAGCTCCTCCCGGAGGCTAGCGGAAGACAACATTCAGTACTTC	CASSSRRLAEDNIQYF	TRBD2	16	TRBV25-1	TRBJ2-4	once
TGTGCCAGCAGCTCCGGGACAGGGATTAACTATGGCTACACCTTC	CASSSGTGINYGYTF	TRBD1	15	TRBV5-6	TRBJ1-2	-